The following is a T cell receptor beta chain sequence with its context. The antigen remains undetermined. This specimen comes from a study of cytomegalovirus exposure and HLA in healthy donors. Points from the study as a whole: The study labeled 150 to 200 TCR beta chains cytomegalovirus-associated. Later work found most CMV-associated TCR beta chains apparently HLA-restricted.

With 5 bases clipped from V and 4 bases from J, the junction kept 7 bases outside the gene matches. Germline loops: CDR1 GTSNPN, CDR2 SVGIG (reference sequence). The CDR3 runs to 15 residues. With 60 Vbeta and 13 Jbeta primers, the PCR was carried out. Assay: immunoSEQ multiplex PCR; the TCRdb copy retains only in-frame clones and omits some. Of approximately 130,000 clones in the sample, 75% to 90% were seen once. The source of this sequence is a woman aged 45-59 years in good health and CMV-seropositive. Material: PBMCs. The chain is built from TRBV30 and TRBJ2-1; 11 bases are shared with TRBD2. CDR3 sequence: CAWARGLAAYNEQFF. For the CDR3, the DNA is TGTGCCTGGGCCAGGGGACTAGCGGCATACAATGAGCAGTTCTTC.